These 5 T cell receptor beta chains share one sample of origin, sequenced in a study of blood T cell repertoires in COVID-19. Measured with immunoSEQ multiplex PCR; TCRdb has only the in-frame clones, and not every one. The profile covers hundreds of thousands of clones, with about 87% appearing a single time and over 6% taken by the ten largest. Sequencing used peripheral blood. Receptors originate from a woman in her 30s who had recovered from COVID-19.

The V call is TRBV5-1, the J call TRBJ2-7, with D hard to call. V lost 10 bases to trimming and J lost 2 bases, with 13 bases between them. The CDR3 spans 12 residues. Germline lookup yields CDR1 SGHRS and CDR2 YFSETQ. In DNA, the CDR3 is TGCGCCTCAGGCGCTGACACCTACGAGCAGTACTTC. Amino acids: CASGADTYEQYF.

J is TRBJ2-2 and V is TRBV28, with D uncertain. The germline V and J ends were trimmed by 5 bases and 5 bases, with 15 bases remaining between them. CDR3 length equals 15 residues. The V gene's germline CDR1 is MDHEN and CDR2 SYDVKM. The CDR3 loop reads CASSQLAPVTGELFF. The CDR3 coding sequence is TGTGCCAGCAGTCAGTTAGCCCCAGTTACCGGGGAGCTGTTTTTT.

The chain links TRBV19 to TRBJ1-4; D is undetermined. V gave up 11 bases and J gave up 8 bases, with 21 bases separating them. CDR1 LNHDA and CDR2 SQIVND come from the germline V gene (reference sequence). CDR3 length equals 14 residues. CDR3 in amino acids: CASTGGSTGEKLFF. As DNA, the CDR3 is TGTGCCTCAACCGGAGGCTCCACGGGGGAAAAACTGTTTTTT.

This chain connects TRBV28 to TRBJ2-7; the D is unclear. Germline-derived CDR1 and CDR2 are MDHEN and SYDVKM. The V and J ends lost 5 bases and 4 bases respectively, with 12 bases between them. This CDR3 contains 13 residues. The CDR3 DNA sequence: TGTGCCAGCAGTCCTCCCGGAGAGTACGAGCAGTACTTC. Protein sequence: CASSPPGEYEQYF.

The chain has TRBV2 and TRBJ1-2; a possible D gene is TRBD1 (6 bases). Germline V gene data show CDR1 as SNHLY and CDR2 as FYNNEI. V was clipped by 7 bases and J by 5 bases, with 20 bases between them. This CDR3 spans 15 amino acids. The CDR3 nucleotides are TGTGCCAGCATGGGGGGGCGCGTAATGGGGTATGGCTACACCTTC. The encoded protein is CASMGGRVMGYGYTF.